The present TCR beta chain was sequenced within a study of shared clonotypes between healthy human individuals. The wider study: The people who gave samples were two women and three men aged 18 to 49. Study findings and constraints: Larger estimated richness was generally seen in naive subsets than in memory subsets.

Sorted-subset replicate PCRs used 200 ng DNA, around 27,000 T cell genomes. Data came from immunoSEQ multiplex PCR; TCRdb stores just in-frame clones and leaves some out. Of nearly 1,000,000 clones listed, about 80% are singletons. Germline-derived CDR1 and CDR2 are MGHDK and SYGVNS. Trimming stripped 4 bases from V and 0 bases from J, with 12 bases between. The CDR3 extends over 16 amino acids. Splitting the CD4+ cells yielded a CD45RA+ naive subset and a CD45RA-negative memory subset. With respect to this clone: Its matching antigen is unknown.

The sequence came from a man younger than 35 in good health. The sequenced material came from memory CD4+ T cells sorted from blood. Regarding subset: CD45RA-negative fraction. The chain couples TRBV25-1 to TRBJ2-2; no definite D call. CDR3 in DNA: TGTGCCAGCAGTGGCCTCGCGGACCCGAACACCGGGGAGCTGTTTTTT. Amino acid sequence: CASSGLADPNTGELFF. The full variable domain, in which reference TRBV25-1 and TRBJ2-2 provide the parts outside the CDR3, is EADIYQTPRYLVIGTGKKITLECSQTMGHDKMYWYQQDPGMELHLIHYSYGVNSTEKGDLSSESTVSRIRTEHFPLTLESARPSHTSQYLCASSGLADPNTGELFFGEGSRLTVL.